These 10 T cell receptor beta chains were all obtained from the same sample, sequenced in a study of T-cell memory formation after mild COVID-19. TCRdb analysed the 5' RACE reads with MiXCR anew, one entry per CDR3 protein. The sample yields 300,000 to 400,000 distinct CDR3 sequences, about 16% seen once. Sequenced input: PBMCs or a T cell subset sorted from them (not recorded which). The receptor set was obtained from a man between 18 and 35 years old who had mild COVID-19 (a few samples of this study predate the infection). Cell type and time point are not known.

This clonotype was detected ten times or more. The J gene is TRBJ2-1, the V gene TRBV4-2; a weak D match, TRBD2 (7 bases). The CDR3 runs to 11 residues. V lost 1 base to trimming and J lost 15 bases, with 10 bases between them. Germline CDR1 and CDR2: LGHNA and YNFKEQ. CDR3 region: CASSQGGGSFF. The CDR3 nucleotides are TGTGCCAGCAGCCAAGGGGGGGGCTCGTTCTTC.

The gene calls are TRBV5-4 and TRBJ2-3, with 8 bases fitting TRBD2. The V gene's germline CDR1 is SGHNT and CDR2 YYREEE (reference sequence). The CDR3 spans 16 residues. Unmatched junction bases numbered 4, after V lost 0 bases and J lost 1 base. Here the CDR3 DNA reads TGTGCCAGCAGCTTGGGCGGGGGGCCAGGCACAGATACGCAGTATTTT. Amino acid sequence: CASSLGGGPGTDTQYF.

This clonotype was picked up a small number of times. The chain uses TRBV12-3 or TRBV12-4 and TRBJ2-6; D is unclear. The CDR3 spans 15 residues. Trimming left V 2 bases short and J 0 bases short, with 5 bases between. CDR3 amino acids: CASSLQPSGANVLTF. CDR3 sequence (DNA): TGTGCCAGCAGTTTACAGCCCTCTGGGGCCAACGTCCTGACTTTC.

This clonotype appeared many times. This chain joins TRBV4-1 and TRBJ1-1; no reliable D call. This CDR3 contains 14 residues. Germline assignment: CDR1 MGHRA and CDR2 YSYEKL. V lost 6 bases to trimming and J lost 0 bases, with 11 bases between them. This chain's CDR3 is CASRGITVNTEAFF. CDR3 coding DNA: TGCGCCAGCAGGGGGATAACAGTGAACACTGAAGCTTTCTTT.

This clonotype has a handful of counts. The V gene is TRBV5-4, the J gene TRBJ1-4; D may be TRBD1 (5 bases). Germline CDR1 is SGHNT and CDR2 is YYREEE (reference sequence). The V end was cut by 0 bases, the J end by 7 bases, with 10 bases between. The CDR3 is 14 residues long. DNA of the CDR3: TGTGCCAGCAGCTTGGAAGGGGAGGGTGAAAAACTGTTTTTT. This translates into CASSLEGEGEKLFF.

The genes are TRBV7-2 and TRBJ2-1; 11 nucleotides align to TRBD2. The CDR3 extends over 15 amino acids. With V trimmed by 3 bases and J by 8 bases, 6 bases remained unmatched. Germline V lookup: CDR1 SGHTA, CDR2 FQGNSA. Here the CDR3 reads CASSFSGGAFDEQFF. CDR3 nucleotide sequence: TGTGCCAGCAGCTTTAGCGGGGGGGCCTTCGATGAGCAGTTCTTC.

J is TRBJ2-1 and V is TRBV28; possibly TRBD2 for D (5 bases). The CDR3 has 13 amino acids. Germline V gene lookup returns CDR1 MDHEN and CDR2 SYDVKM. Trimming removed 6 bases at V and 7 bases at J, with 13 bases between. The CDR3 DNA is TGTGCCAGCAGGCTAACCCGGGGAAATGAGCAGTTCTTC. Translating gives CASRLTRGNEQFF.

DNA for the CDR3: TGTGCCAGCTCACCAGCGTCGGCGAACACCGGGGAGCTGTTTTTT. This codes for CASSPASANTGELFF. This rearrangement joins TRBV18 to TRBJ2-2, with no clear D. Per germline, CDR1 KGHSH and CDR2 LQKENI. This CDR3 region has 15 residues. Deletions cut 2 bases from V and 0 bases from J, with 7 bases between.

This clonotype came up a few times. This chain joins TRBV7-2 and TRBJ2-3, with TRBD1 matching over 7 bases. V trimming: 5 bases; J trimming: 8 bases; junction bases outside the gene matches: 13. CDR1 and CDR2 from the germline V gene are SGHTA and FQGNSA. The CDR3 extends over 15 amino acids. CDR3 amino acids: CASSPGDRDSVTQYF. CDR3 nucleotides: TGTGCCAGCAGCCCAGGGGACAGAGACTCAGTTACGCAGTATTTT. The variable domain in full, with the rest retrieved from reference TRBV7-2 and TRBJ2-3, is GAGVSQSPSNKVTEKGKDVELRCDPISGHTALYWYRQSLGQGLEFLIYFQGNSAPDKSGLPSDRFSAERTGGSVSTLTIQRTQQEDSAVYLCASSPGDRDSVTQYFGPGTRLTVL.

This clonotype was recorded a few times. CDR3 sequence: CASSYGTGRSSPLHF. As DNA, the CDR3 is TGTGCCAGCAGTTATGGGACAGGGAGGAGTTCACCCCTCCACTTT. The gene calls are TRBV6-5 and TRBJ1-6, with 9 bases lining up with TRBD1. CDR1 is MNHEY and CDR2 is SVGAGI in the germline V gene. The CDR3 runs to 15 residues. With V trimmed by 3 bases and J by 9 bases, 6 bases remained unmatched.